The 7 T cell receptor beta chains presented below share a single source sample, sequenced in a study of cytomegalovirus exposure and HLA in healthy donors. PCR involved 60 Vbeta and 13 Jbeta primers. Clones were read by immunoSEQ multiplex PCR, and TCRdb kept only the in-frame ones, dropping some. The table includes some 180,000 clones, around 73% detected once. Sequenced sample: PBMCs. The origin of the receptors is a woman between 25 and 40 years old in good health and CMV-seronegative.

V is TRBV11-2 and J is TRBJ2-7; no clear D gene. CDR3 length: 13 amino acids. V was trimmed by 4 bases and J by 4 bases, leaving 11 bases between them. Germline V gives CDR1 SGHAT, CDR2 FQNNGV. CDR3 region: CASSSNRRYEQYF. As DNA, the CDR3 is TGTGCCAGCAGCTCGAATCGGCGGTACGAGCAGTACTTC. The complete variable domain, with remaining parts taken from reference TRBV11-2 and TRBJ2-7, reads EAGVAQSPRYKIIEKRQSVAFWCNPISGHATLYWYQQILGQGPKLLIQFQNNGVVDDSQLPKDRFSAERLKGVDSTLKIQPAKLEDSAVYLCASSSNRRYEQYFGPGTRLTVT.

V and J are TRBV5-1 and TRBJ2-1; D possibly corresponds to TRBD2 (7 bases). The CDR3 spans 17 residues. Germline loops: CDR1 SGHRS, CDR2 YFSETQ. Trimming shortened V by 2 bases and J by 2 bases, and 17 bases separated the two germline ends. CDR3 sequence reads: CASSFTRGGRTYNEQFF. In DNA, the CDR3 is TGCGCCAGCAGCTTTACGAGGGGGGGGCGCACCTACAATGAGCAGTTCTTC.

V usage is TRBV4-2 and J usage is TRBJ1-1; D might be TRBD1 (5 bases). The CDR3 has 16 amino acids. Looked up from germline, CDR1 is LGHNA and CDR2 is YNFKEQ. V lost 1 base and J lost 2, with 14 bases in between. The chain's CDR3 is CASSQGEGEVNTEAFF. For the CDR3, the DNA is TGTGCCAGCAGCCAAGGGGAAGGGGAGGTAAACACTGAAGCTTTCTTT.

On this clone itself: The sample has other DNA sequences that encode this CDR3 too. The chain recombines TRBV5-1 with TRBJ2-5; D may be TRBD1 (6 bases). V shed 4 bases and J shed 2 bases, with 9 bases lying between them. The CDR3 loop spans 13 amino acids. CDR1 is SGHRS and CDR2 is YFSETQ in the germline V gene. In DNA, the CDR3 is TGCGCCAGCAGCCCAGGGGTACAAGAGACCCAGTACTTC. Encoded protein: CASSPGVQETQYF.

The rearrangement links TRBV6-1 to TRBJ1-2; a weak D match, TRBD1 (6 bases). The germline V and J ends were trimmed by 6 bases and 8 bases, with 16 bases remaining between them. Per germline, CDR1 MNHNS and CDR2 SASEGT. This CDR3 has 13 amino acids. CDR3 residues: CASRQDSRAGYTF. The DNA of the CDR3 is TGTGCCAGCAGACAGGACAGCCGGGCGGGCTACACCTTC.

In this sample, this clone turned up once. The chain has TRBV5-1 and TRBJ2-1, with 11 bases lining up with TRBD2. Unmatched junction bases numbered 12, after V lost 4 bases and J lost 9 bases. The CDR3 sequence is 16 residues long. Looked up from germline, CDR1 is SGHRS and CDR2 is YFSETQ. DNA of the CDR3: TGCGCCAGCAGCCCTACTACTAGCGGGAGTTGGGGTGAGCAGTTCTTC. It yields the protein CASSPTTSGSWGEQFF.

The gene calls are TRBV2 and TRBJ1-5; a weak D match, TRBD1 (5 bases). The V gene lost 4 bases and the J gene lost 7 bases, with 8 bases spanning the gap. CDR3 size: 12 residues. Germline-derived CDR1 and CDR2 are SNHLY and FYNNEI. The CDR3 protein is CASSVGGQPQHF. The CDR3, as DNA: TGTGCCAGCAGTGTTGGGGGGCAGCCCCAGCATTTT.